This T cell receptor (beta chain) was found in a study of cytomegalovirus exposure and HLA in healthy donors (dated 2017 in TCRdb). About the full investigation: An earlier analysis of several hundred of the donors reported 250 to 300 Gb of sequence data and more than 90 million unique TCR beta sequences from about 179 million T cells. Approximately 300 gigabases of sequencing data and roughly 80 million unique TCR sequences made up an early release that covered roughly 670 HLA-typed donors. Of the roughly 400 genotyped donors, about 80% fell in the genetic ancestry cluster associated with self-reported Caucasian donors. The aim of the study was to test whether cataloging public T cell receptors could identify signatures of past pathogen exposure. The T cell repertoires of about 700 subjects were profiled by immunosequencing and related to cytomegalovirus serostatus. A separate validation cohort of 90 to 150 different subjects was used in addition to the roughly 700-subject first cohort. To predict cytomegalovirus infection status, the study brought together high-throughput TCR immunosequencing, statistical association of individual TCRs with disease status, and machine learning. In a later analysis, previously published TCR beta repertoires from several hundred donors were re-analyzed and high-resolution HLA genotyping was added so that TCR occurrence patterns could be studied. Rather than using new phenotypic data, the later analysis identified candidate immune exposures from TCR beta sequences and from how often those sequences occurred across donors. An earlier analysis of about 620 of the donors applied high-throughput TCR beta sequencing to assess whether each TCR beta V gene segment acted as functional or pseudogenic. Alongside the repertoire data, information on donor age, sex, ethnicity and CMV serostatus was compiled. A later genetic analysis took genome-wide SNP genotypes for 398 of the 666 donors and used that subset as a discovery cohort. Every discovery cohort repertoire had been produced on one sequencing platform. Both class I and class II loci were covered by HLA typing, at four-digit resolution. The number of donors typed differed by locus, with about 629-630 for A, B, C, DRB1 and DQB1, about 500 for DQA1, about 610 for DPA1, and some 450 for DPB1. Four to six DR-DQ haplotypes were handled as single units for association and clustering, since linkage in the cohort was strong. Among about 370 genotyped donors of the cohort, an average of approximately 240,000 unique TCR beta nucleotide sequences was sequenced per donor, of which approximately 18% were non-productive.

The cohort comprised 710 or so healthy bone marrow donors. Cohort members were all nominally healthy when sampled, although unrecorded immune exposures were likely present. The donor was CMV seropositive and belonged to the group of more than 250 seropositive cohort members. A peripheral blood sample was collected from each donor, and TCR beta sequencing was performed on peripheral blood mononuclear cells. Genomic DNA extraction from the blood cell samples was performed with the Qiagen DNeasy Blood Extraction Kit. What the work shows at the level of the full study, not this receptor alone: According to a later analysis, parvovirus B19, influenza, CMV and Epstein-Barr virus appeared linked to several top co-occurrence clusters. Most TCR sequences were seen in very few donors, while some public TCRs were found in many individuals. A few of the identified cytomegalovirus-associated TCR beta chains were confirmed in vitro to be specific for cytomegalovirus antigens. Sequencing depth was assumed to be roughly uniform across donors in the presence/absence analyses, though that assumption may not hold. In a later analysis, some 17,000 TCR beta sequences were associated with specific HLA alleles at a false discovery rate of 0.05. A cluster of highly shared sequence variants was judged likely to represent a technical artifact of the sequencing pipeline. In an earlier analysis of several hundred of the donors, most TCR beta V segments were observed in productive rearrangements about 90% or about 30% of the time, broadly matching IMGT annotations. Correlated functional status among segregating V segments might reflect linkage disequilibrium, but an unknown experimental factor could not be ruled out. According to the authors, the approach could potentially be generalized to other disease states and immunological phenotypes. A later analysis found that HLA-associated TCR beta chains were more clonally expanded and had lower generation probabilities than equally common non-associated chains. The cohort was sequenced for TCR beta chains only, and without alpha or paired-chain data the features that could be detected were limited. Strong co-occurrence of HLA alleles, especially DR and DQ, made assigning TCR associations to individual alleles difficult. A further reported finding was that TCR beta sequences accurately predicted the HLA-A and HLA-B alleles for most subjects in the first cohort. According to a later analysis, most CMV-associated TCR beta chains appeared to be HLA-restricted, and the HLA associations seemed to be driven largely by CMV exposure. Because HLA typing was unavailable for some donors at each locus, only the typed subset was used in association tests. A later analysis found that TCR association rates varied across HLA loci, with DRB1 alleles showing the most associated TCRs and HLA-C alleles the fewest. In a later genetic analysis, a missense DCLRE1C variant was associated with V-gene and J-gene trimming of TCR beta chains, and the association was replicated in an independent cohort. The study gave a list of over 150 TCR beta chains associated with cytomegalovirus. In both the original and validation cohorts, the classifier was reported to diagnose cytomegalovirus status with high specificity and sensitivity. Around 16 rarely observed V segments, including chromosome 9 orphons, were excluded from the earlier analysis of some 590 of the donors because counts were too low. According to a later genetic analysis, donors in an Asian-associated ancestry cluster had fewer N-insertions in productive TCRs than the approximately 650-donor mean. Immune exposure information for the cohort was limited to CMV serostatus.

Libraries were made using the immunoSEQ multiplex PCR assay. For the multiplex PCR, a mixture combining 60 forward primers for TCR Vbeta segments and 13 reverse primers for TCR Jbeta segments was used. The CDR3 region of rearranged TCR beta genes was amplified from genomic DNA with a multiplex PCR assay. The Illumina HiSeq System was used to sequence the amplified TCR beta libraries as 87-base-pair reads. Per the original workflow: Across the 500 to 850 repertoires, a later analysis counted tens of millions of unique TCR beta chains, some 11 million of which were shared by at least two donors. To remove PCR and sequencing errors, raw reads were error-corrected and collapsed into unique sequences using a nearest-neighbor algorithm that merged closely related sequences. To assign V, D and J gene segments, CDR3 sequences were aligned to IMGT reference sequences. For a sequence to be retained, a match of at least six nucleotides was required to both a V gene segment and a J gene segment. A rearrangement counted as productive if the CDR3 had no stop codons and remained in frame with V and J, and every other rearrangement counted as non-productive. CDR3 was defined by IMGT convention, running from the second conserved V-encoded cysteine to the conserved J-encoded phenylalanine. The earlier analysis of 500 to 750 of the donors excluded any sequence lacking an unambiguous match to a single V gene segment. An earlier analysis of over 450 of the donors classified V segments as functional when productive rearrangements were above 56.7% and as segregating when the standard deviation between donors was above 5%. A statistical classification framework was built for diagnosing cytomegalovirus status from the catalog of TCR beta chain sequences. A later analysis assigned V and J genes by comparing TCR nucleotide sequences with IMGT/GENE-DB human TR gene sequences. Using the TCRdist pipeline, a later analysis assigned CDR3 sequences along with most-parsimonious VDJ recombination scenarios. In a later analysis, every TCR beta chain was defined by the combination of its CDR3 amino acid sequence and its V-gene family, and reads without a unique V-gene family were dropped. To address suspected cross-contamination and a sequencing artifact, a later analysis removed 550 to 750 highly shared, low-generation-probability nucleotide sequences. In a later analysis, a clonal expansion index was calculated for each public chain from normalized within-repertoire ranks of inferred template counts. Generation probabilities in a later analysis came from a VDJ recombination model fitted to out-of-frame rearrangements, and those results were checked against IGoR. A later analysis scored TCR-TCR, TCR-HLA and TCR-CMV co-occurrence with hypergeometric tests, applying a repertoire-size bias correction to TCR pairs. To estimate false discovery rates, a later analysis permuted the HLA or CMV assignments 20 times. In a later analysis, co-occurring TCRs were grouped using DBSCAN, and TCRdist sequence similarity was added for clustering within HLA-allele-positive subsets. Repertoires with fewer than 30,000 or more than 120,000 public chains were left out of co-occurrence clustering, as were a few repertoires with anomalous nucleotide sharing. The clones in this table, taken by TCRdb from immuneACCESS, are in-frame only. Not every clone is retained; where verified, under half of the shortfall comes from an unresolved V gene, and the cause of the rest is unknown. From that table come the V and J calls and clone size; the DNA was used to work out D and trimming. Across this sample there are roughly 150,000 clones, with 70% to 85% seen only once. In total, the top ten clones hold 5% to 7.5% of the sample.

As concerns this clone: What antigen it recognizes has not been identified. No much larger clone is present one base from it, and per-base qualities are unavailable.

This sequence was found in a woman aged 50 to 60 in good health and CMV-seropositive. The specimen sequenced was PBMCs.

CDR3 protein: CASSAWTVINTEAFF. The sequence in DNA is TGTGCCAGTAGTGCCTGGACTGTTATAAACACTGAAGCTTTCTTT. The rearrangement combines TRBV19 with TRBJ1-1; the D gene is not confidently resolved. The CDR3, from cysteine to phenylalanine, totals 15 residues. Just the 45-base CDR3 DNA is kept, in frame starting at base 1. V loses 5 bases, J loses 2 bases, and the germline ends lie 15 bases apart. The CDR1 and CDR2 encoded by the germline V gene (reference sequence) are LNHDA and SQIVND.